These T cell receptor beta chains were read from a single sample in a study of T cell responses to AZD1222 COVID-19 vaccine. Sequencing used immunoSEQ multiplex PCR; TCRdb keeps in-frame clones, though not all of them. This sample has around 94,000 clones, with around 84% found just once. The sample consisted of peripheral blood, taken 28 days after the second AZD1222 dose. The receptor set was obtained from an adult who received the AZD1222 COVID-19 vaccine. Each CDR3 is given without its conserved first and last residue.

>TRBJ1-2|TRBV29-1
STRLGQGSSGYT
>TRBJ2-3|TRBV24-1
ATSDPVFWDTQY
>TRBJ2-1|TRBV19
ASSNWDRAGNEQF
>TRBJ2-3|TRBV18
ASSPPEQGGDTQY
>TRBJ2-2|TRBV5-1
ASSTGLALNTGELF
>TRBJ2-5|TRBV30
AWSVVGMGSQETQY
>TRBJ2-5|TRBV25-1
ASSEETQY
>TRBJ1-1|TRBV6-5
ASSYTPGGYTEAF
>TRBJ2-7|TRBV19
ASSQGFSSYEQY
>TRBJ2-7|TRBV29-1
SVGSAGLYEQY
>TRBJ2-5|TRBV3-1/TRBV3-2
ASSQDLQGLGETQY
>TRBJ2-1|TRBV24-1
ATSDRTSLGQF
>TRBJ1-1|TRBV27
ASSLGTEAF
>TRBJ1-5|TRBV28
ASSLGWASNQPQH
>TRBJ2-1|TRBV3-1/TRBV3-2
ASSQGLAGTEQF
>TRBJ2-7|TRBV7-3
AIRPSYEQY
>TRBJ2-1|TRBV7-9
ASSLALGDYNEQF
>TRBJ1-2|TRBV25-1
ASSWDRGSGYT
>TRBJ2-3|TRBV3-1/TRBV3-2
ASSQDHSTDTQY
>TRBJ1-2|TRBV5-1
ASSLTGANYGYT
>TRBJ1-1|TRBV7-9
ASSLRENTEAF
>TRBJ1-3|TRBV6-5
ASSSFGTGNTIY
>TRBJ1-1|TRBV5-1
ASSLDRGDTEAF
>TRBJ1-5|TRBV4-1
ASSQSGGGNQPQH
>TRBJ1-5|TRBV10-3
AISETGGWEQPQH
>TRBJ2-3|TRBV11-3
ASSGGPENTQY
>TRBJ1-6|TRBV2
ATTDNYNSPLH
>TRBJ1-1|TRBV18
ASSPLQGRNTEAF
>TRBJ1-1|TRBV27
ASRRTGTGGAGGSNTEAF
>TRBJ2-2|TRBV7-9
ASSLAILWSGELF
>TRBJ2-6|TRBV7-2
ASSLGGSGANVLT
>TRBJ2-2|TRBV3-1/TRBV3-2
ASTRTSVGELF
>TRBJ2-1|TRBV11-2
ASSSPRRRGGNEQF
>TRBJ1-2|TRBV7-8
ASSLQGYGYT
>TRBJ2-1|TRBV4-1
ASSHQTGLYNEQF